These T cell receptor beta chains were read from a single sample in a study of blood T cell repertoires in COVID-19. Data came from immunoSEQ multiplex PCR; TCRdb stores just in-frame clones and leaves some out. The table lists fewer than 70,000 clones, under 85% of them singletons, with under 4% in the top ten. The sample comprised peripheral blood. These receptors were taken from a man in his sixties with acute or convalescent COVID-19. Each CDR3 is given with its conserved first and last residue. The D gene is left open where the match is weak. Clone size, where shown, is once, few, many, or a class for clones that have expanded.

j_call: TRBJ1-5; v_call: TRBV6-1; clone_size: NA; d_call: NA; cdr3_aa: CASSEFPGTHSNQPQHF; cdr3_nt: TGTGCCAGCAGTGAATTCCCCGGGACACATAGCAATCAGCCCCAGCATTTT
j_call: TRBJ1-2; v_call: TRBV30; clone_size: NA; d_call: TRBD1; cdr3_aa: CAWSEQTGDYGYTF; cdr3_nt: TGTGCCTGGAGTGAACAGACAGGGGACTATGGCTACACCTTC
j_call: TRBJ1-3; v_call: TRBV29-1; clone_size: NA; d_call: NA; cdr3_aa: CSVEVQSGNTIYF; cdr3_nt: TGCAGCGTTGAAGTACAGTCTGGAAACACCATATATTTT
j_call: TRBJ1-2; v_call: TRBV29-1; clone_size: few; d_call: NA; cdr3_aa: CSVAEGGYTF; cdr3_nt: TGCAGCGTTGCGGAGGGTGGCTACACCTTC
j_call: TRBJ2-6; v_call: TRBV18; clone_size: NA; d_call: NA; cdr3_aa: CASSPTGTGANVLTF; cdr3_nt: TGTGCCAGCTCACCAACAGGGACTGGGGCCAACGTCCTGACTTTC
j_call: TRBJ1-5; v_call: TRBV5-5; clone_size: once; d_call: NA; cdr3_aa: CASSLDPGIAQPQHF; cdr3_nt: TGTGCCAGCAGCTTGGACCCAGGGATCGCTCAGCCCCAGCATTTT
j_call: TRBJ1-2; v_call: TRBV20-1; clone_size: NA; d_call: NA; cdr3_aa: CSASMQGYGYTF; cdr3_nt: TGCAGTGCTAGTATGCAGGGCTATGGCTACACCTTC
j_call: TRBJ1-2; v_call: TRBV6-5; clone_size: NA; d_call: TRBD1; cdr3_aa: CASSYVGDRGPYGYTF; cdr3_nt: TGTGCCAGCAGTTACGTAGGTGACAGGGGGCCCTATGGCTACACCTTC
j_call: TRBJ1-4; v_call: TRBV4-1; clone_size: NA; d_call: NA; cdr3_aa: CASSQGGEKLFF; cdr3_nt: TGCGCCAGCAGCCAAGGAGGTGAAAAACTGTTTTTT
j_call: TRBJ2-7; v_call: TRBV9; clone_size: NA; d_call: NA; cdr3_aa: CASSVAPSRQEHYEQYF; cdr3_nt: TGTGCCAGCAGCGTAGCCCCTTCACGACAGGAACACTACGAGCAGTACTTC
j_call: TRBJ1-5; v_call: TRBV25-1; clone_size: NA; d_call: NA; cdr3_aa: CASSFRDNQPQHF; cdr3_nt: TGTGCCAGCAGTTTCCGGGACAATCAGCCCCAGCATTTT
j_call: TRBJ1-2; v_call: TRBV25-1; clone_size: NA; d_call: NA; cdr3_aa: CASRGAPVGGYTF; cdr3_nt: TGTGCCAGCAGGGGGGCCCCGGTCGGTGGCTACACCTTC
j_call: TRBJ2-7; v_call: TRBV7-8; clone_size: NA; d_call: TRBD1; cdr3_aa: CASSQTGDSEQYF; cdr3_nt: TGTGCCAGCAGCCAGACAGGGGATAGCGAGCAGTACTTC
j_call: TRBJ1-5; v_call: TRBV2; clone_size: once; d_call: NA; cdr3_aa: CASSSAGSHQPQHF; cdr3_nt: TGTGCCTCCTCGTCGGCAGGGTCCCATCAGCCCCAGCATTTT
j_call: TRBJ1-1; v_call: TRBV7-9; clone_size: NA; d_call: TRBD1; cdr3_aa: CASSLMVRGQAFF; cdr3_nt: TGTGCCAGCAGCTTAATGGTCAGGGGGCAAGCTTTCTTT
j_call: TRBJ1-6; v_call: TRBV19; clone_size: NA; d_call: TRBD1; cdr3_aa: CASSITGDNSPLHF; cdr3_nt: TGTGCCAGTAGTATTACAGGGGATAATTCACCCCTCCACTTT
j_call: TRBJ1-1; v_call: TRBV7-2; clone_size: NA; d_call: TRBD1; cdr3_aa: CASSSRGGQGEAFF; cdr3_nt: TGTGCCAGCAGCTCCCGGGGGGGACAGGGGGAAGCTTTCTTT
j_call: TRBJ1-6; v_call: TRBV12-3/TRBV12-4; clone_size: NA; d_call: NA; cdr3_aa: CASRQGGSPLHF; cdr3_nt: TGTGCCAGCAGACAGGGAGGGTCACCCCTCCACTTT
j_call: TRBJ1-2; v_call: TRBV6-4; clone_size: NA; d_call: NA; cdr3_aa: CASSEGRGHGYTF; cdr3_nt: TGTGCCAGCAGTGAGGGCAGGGGCCATGGCTACACCTTC
j_call: TRBJ2-7; v_call: TRBV12-5; clone_size: NA; d_call: TRBD1; cdr3_aa: CASGLVRGQKNEQYF; cdr3_nt: TGTGCTAGTGGTTTGGTACGGGGACAGAAAAACGAGCAGTACTTC
j_call: TRBJ2-3; v_call: TRBV4-1; clone_size: NA; d_call: NA; cdr3_aa: CASSQAVDTQYF; cdr3_nt: TGCGCCAGCAGCCAAGCCGTAGATACGCAGTATTTT
j_call: TRBJ2-2; v_call: TRBV7-9; clone_size: once; d_call: TRBD2; cdr3_aa: CASSSRLAGEELFF; cdr3_nt: TGTGCCAGCAGCTCGCGACTAGCGGGGGAGGAGCTGTTTTTT
j_call: TRBJ2-7; v_call: TRBV4-1; clone_size: NA; d_call: NA; cdr3_aa: CASSRGLSYEQYF; cdr3_nt: TGCGCCAGCAGCAGGGGACTTTCCTACGAGCAGTACTTC
j_call: TRBJ2-3; v_call: TRBV9; clone_size: NA; d_call: NA; cdr3_aa: CASSPRVRGTDTQYF; cdr3_nt: TGTGCCAGCAGCCCCCGGGTTCGCGGTACAGATACGCAGTATTTT
j_call: TRBJ1-2; v_call: TRBV30; clone_size: NA; d_call: NA; cdr3_aa: CAWSGSPNYGYTF; cdr3_nt: TGTGCCTGGAGTGGTTCTCCGAACTATGGCTACACCTTC
j_call: TRBJ1-1; v_call: TRBV6-2/TRBV6-3; clone_size: NA; d_call: NA; cdr3_aa: CASSPREGRHTEAFF; cdr3_nt: TGTGCCAGCAGCCCCCGAGAGGGAAGGCACACTGAAGCTTTCTTT
j_call: TRBJ1-4; v_call: TRBV28; clone_size: NA; d_call: NA; cdr3_aa: CASRVGQDNEKLFF; cdr3_nt: TGTGCCAGCAGAGTTGGACAAGATAATGAAAAACTGTTTTTT
j_call: TRBJ1-2; v_call: TRBV4-1; clone_size: NA; d_call: NA; cdr3_aa: CASSQDQNYGYTF; cdr3_nt: TGCGCCAGCAGCCAAGATCAAAACTATGGCTACACCTTC
j_call: TRBJ1-1; v_call: TRBV29-1; clone_size: NA; d_call: NA; cdr3_aa: CSVSGGARTEAFF; cdr3_nt: TGCAGCGTTTCCGGAGGGGCGCGCACTGAAGCTTTCTTT
j_call: TRBJ1-1; v_call: TRBV5-1; clone_size: few; d_call: NA; cdr3_aa: CASSLEQGGNTEAFF; cdr3_nt: TGCGCCAGCAGCTTGGAACAGGGCGGGAACACTGAAGCTTTCTTT
j_call: TRBJ1-5; v_call: TRBV6-6; clone_size: NA; d_call: TRBD1; cdr3_aa: CASRTTGAQPQHF; cdr3_nt: TGTGCCAGCAGAACGACAGGGGCTCAGCCCCAGCATTTT
j_call: TRBJ2-7; v_call: TRBV4-1; clone_size: NA; d_call: TRBD1; cdr3_aa: CASSHRDRGYEQYF; cdr3_nt: TGCGCCAGCAGCCATCGGGACAGGGGCTACGAGCAGTACTTC
j_call: TRBJ2-5; v_call: TRBV9; clone_size: NA; d_call: TRBD2; cdr3_aa: CASSTLAGGLRETQYF; cdr3_nt: TGTGCCAGCAGCACTCTAGCGGGGGGTTTGAGGGAGACCCAGTACTTC
j_call: TRBJ2-2; v_call: TRBV12-3/TRBV12-4; clone_size: NA; d_call: NA; cdr3_aa: CASSQTGELFF; cdr3_nt: TGTGCCAGCAGTCAGACCGGGGAGCTGTTTTTT
j_call: TRBJ2-3; v_call: TRBV5-6; clone_size: many; d_call: TRBD2; cdr3_aa: CASSSGLVGADTQYF; cdr3_nt: TGTGCCAGCAGCTCAGGACTAGTAGGGGCAGATACGCAGTATTTT
j_call: TRBJ2-7; v_call: TRBV7-9; clone_size: NA; d_call: NA; cdr3_aa: CASSLGLASYEQYF; cdr3_nt: TGTGCCAGCAGCTTAGGGTTGGCATCCTACGAGCAGTACTTC
j_call: TRBJ2-3; v_call: TRBV24-1; clone_size: NA; d_call: TRBD1; cdr3_aa: CATSDTTGTDTQYF; cdr3_nt: TGTGCCACCAGTGACACGACAGGGACAGATACGCAGTATTTT
j_call: TRBJ2-7; v_call: TRBV12-3/TRBV12-4; clone_size: once; d_call: NA; cdr3_aa: CASSFGSGLPNF; cdr3_nt: TGTGCCAGCAGTTTCGGTTCAGGGTTGCCTAACTTC
j_call: TRBJ1-2; v_call: TRBV9; clone_size: NA; d_call: TRBD1; cdr3_aa: CASSESTGANYGYTF; cdr3_nt: TGTGCCAGCAGCGAATCGACAGGGGCTAACTATGGCTACACCTTC
j_call: TRBJ1-5; v_call: TRBV12-3/TRBV12-4; clone_size: medium-sized; d_call: TRBD1; cdr3_aa: CASNHNTGGPQHF; cdr3_nt: TGTGCCAGCAATCATAACACAGGGGGACCCCAGCATTTT
j_call: TRBJ1-1; v_call: TRBV5-1; clone_size: few; d_call: NA; cdr3_aa: CASSEGLNTEAFF; cdr3_nt: TGCGCCAGCAGCGAGGGCCTGAACACTGAAGCTTTCTTT
j_call: TRBJ1-4; v_call: TRBV11-2; clone_size: NA; d_call: TRBD1; cdr3_aa: CASSLWTGGEKLFF; cdr3_nt: TGTGCCAGCAGCTTATGGACAGGGGGAGAAAAACTGTTTTTT
j_call: TRBJ1-4; v_call: TRBV4-2; clone_size: NA; d_call: NA; cdr3_aa: CASSQEEATNEKLFF; cdr3_nt: TGTGCCAGCAGCCAAGAGGAGGCAACTAATGAAAAACTGTTTTTT
j_call: TRBJ2-7; v_call: TRBV27; clone_size: NA; d_call: TRBD2; cdr3_aa: CASSWGGGTYEQYF; cdr3_nt: TGTGCCAGCAGTTGGGGCGGGGGAACCTACGAGCAGTACTTC
j_call: TRBJ1-4; v_call: TRBV12-3/TRBV12-4; clone_size: NA; d_call: TRBD1; cdr3_aa: CASSRGLGEKLFF; cdr3_nt: TGTGCCAGCAGCAGGGGGCTTGGTGAAAAACTGTTTTTT
j_call: TRBJ1-3; v_call: TRBV6-5; clone_size: once; d_call: NA; cdr3_aa: CGCKEYSGNTIYF; cdr3_nt: TGTGGCTGCAAGGAGTACTCTGGAAACACCATATATTTT
j_call: TRBJ2-1; v_call: TRBV29-1; clone_size: NA; d_call: TRBD1; cdr3_aa: CSVLTPGTGRSGEQFF; cdr3_nt: TGCAGCGTTTTAACTCCCGGGACAGGGCGGTCTGGTGAGCAGTTCTTC
j_call: TRBJ1-2; v_call: TRBV19; clone_size: NA; d_call: NA; cdr3_aa: CASHTGGYGYTF; cdr3_nt: TGTGCCAGCCATACGGGGGGCTATGGCTACACCTTC
j_call: TRBJ1-4; v_call: TRBV7-9; clone_size: NA; d_call: NA; cdr3_aa: CASSLSGTTNEKLFF; cdr3_nt: TGTGCCAGCAGCTTATCAGGGACAACTAATGAAAAACTGTTTTTT
j_call: TRBJ1-2; v_call: TRBV5-1; clone_size: NA; d_call: TRBD1; cdr3_aa: CASSPTGDLGDYGYTF; cdr3_nt: TGCGCCAGCAGCCCTACAGGGGACCTTGGGGACTATGGCTACACCTTC
j_call: TRBJ2-2; v_call: TRBV2; clone_size: NA; d_call: NA; cdr3_aa: CASSGGQTTGELFF; cdr3_nt: TGTGCCAGCAGTGGAGGGCAAACCACCGGGGAGCTGTTTTTT
j_call: TRBJ2-5; v_call: TRBV2; clone_size: NA; d_call: NA; cdr3_aa: CASRTGEETQYF; cdr3_nt: TGTGCCAGCAGAACGGGTGAGGAGACCCAGTACTTC
j_call: TRBJ1-6; v_call: TRBV5-1; clone_size: NA; d_call: TRBD1; cdr3_aa: CASSSTGMSNSPLHF; cdr3_nt: TGCGCCAGCAGCTCGACAGGGATGAGTAATTCACCCCTCCACTTT